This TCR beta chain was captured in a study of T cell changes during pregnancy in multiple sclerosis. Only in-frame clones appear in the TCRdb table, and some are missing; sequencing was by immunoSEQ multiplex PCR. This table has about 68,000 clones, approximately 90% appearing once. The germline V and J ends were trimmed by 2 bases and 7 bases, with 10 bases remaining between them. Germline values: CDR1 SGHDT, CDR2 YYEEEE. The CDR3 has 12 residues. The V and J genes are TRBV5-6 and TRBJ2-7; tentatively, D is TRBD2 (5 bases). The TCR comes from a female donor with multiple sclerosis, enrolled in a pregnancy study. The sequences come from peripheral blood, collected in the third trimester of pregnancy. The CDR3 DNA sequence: TGTGCCAGCAGCTTCGGACCGGGGGAGCAGTACTTC. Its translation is CASSFGPGEQYF.